The rows below give T cell receptor beta chains drawn from one sample of a study of blood T cell repertoires in COVID-19. Profiling relied on immunoSEQ multiplex PCR, and the TCRdb table lists in-frame clones only, not all of them. Seen here are about 140,000 clones, around 81% observed once, and the top ten hold approximately 4%. The sample was peripheral blood. The receptors shown here come from a woman aged 60-75 years with acute or convalescent COVID-19. Both conserved end residues are part of each CDR3. D genes are given only for firm matches. A clone size is listed for some rows: how often the clone was seen (once, few, many), or a class if it is expanded.

>TRBD1|TRBV5-1|TRBJ1-3|.
CASSRDRGSAGNTIYF
TGCGCCAGCAGCCGGGACAGGGGTTCTGCTGGAAACACCATATATTTT
>.|TRBV5-1|TRBJ1-4|.
CASSLDGGVRRSEKLFF
TGCGCCAGCAGCTTGGATGGAGGCGTCAGGAGGAGTGAAAAACTGTTTTTT
>.|TRBV6-5|TRBJ2-7|.
CASHGQTYEQYF
TGTGCCAGCCATGGACAGACCTACGAGCAGTACTTC
>TRBD1|TRBV5-1|TRBJ1-2|few
CASSLAGQGHGYTF
TGCGCCAGCAGCTTGGCCGGACAGGGGCATGGCTACACCTTC
>TRBD1|TRBV11-3|TRBJ2-2|.
CASSDPGGQNTGELFF
TGTGCCAGCAGCGACCCAGGGGGCCAAAACACCGGGGAGCTGTTTTTT
>.|TRBV18|TRBJ1-3|.
CASSPDRNGNTIYF
TGTGCCAGCTCACCAGACAGGAATGGAAACACCATATATTTT
>.|TRBV19|TRBJ2-1|.
CASAVRTAYTGDEQFF
TGTGCCAGTGCCGTAAGGACCGCATACACGGGGGATGAGCAGTTCTTC
>.|TRBV7-9|TRBJ1-5|.
CASSSDRWGLAQHF
TGTGCCAGCAGCTCCGACAGGTGGGGTTTGGCCCAGCATTTT
>TRBD1|TRBV18|TRBJ2-7|few
CASSQGQDSSYEQYF
TGTGCCAGCTCACAAGGACAGGACTCATCCTACGAGCAGTACTTC
>.|TRBV21-1|TRBJ2-1|few
CASSKEGSWEGGYNEQFF
TGTGCCAGCAGCAAAGAGGGTAGCTGGGAGGGGGGTTACAATGAGCAGTTCTTC
>TRBD2|TRBV19|TRBJ2-2|.
CASSIVGAGGTSFAGELFF
TGTGCCAGTAGTATAGTCGGAGCGGGAGGCACGTCGTTCGCCGGGGAGCTGTTTTTT
>TRBD1|TRBV6-1|TRBJ1-2|.
CASSEWGGDRGNYGYTF
TGTGCCAGCAGTGAATGGGGTGGGGACAGGGGTAACTATGGCTACACCTTC
>.|TRBV6-5|TRBJ1-2|.
CASKSTTEPGYTF
TGTGCCAGCAAAAGCACCACAGAGCCTGGCTACACCTTC
>TRBD1|TRBV29-1|TRBJ1-2|.
CSVVPGGSSGYTF
TGCAGCGTTGTTCCAGGGGGCTCGAGTGGCTACACCTTC
>TRBD1|TRBV3-1/TRBV3-2|TRBJ2-5|.
CASSRNRGRQETQYF
TGTGCCAGCAGCCGCAACAGGGGCCGCCAAGAGACCCAGTACTTC
>TRBD1|TRBV27|TRBJ1-2|.
CASSLAPGQGYGYTF
TGTGCCAGCAGTTTGGCGCCGGGACAGGGCTATGGCTACACCTTC
>.|TRBV24-1|TRBJ1-1|once
CATSAAPLGGRVNTEAFF
TGTGCCACCAGTGCCGCCCCTCTCGGGGGGCGGGTGAACACTGAAGCTTTCTTT
>TRBD1|TRBV28|TRBJ2-3|.
CASSVQGADTQYF
TGTGCCAGCAGTGTCCAGGGGGCAGATACGCAGTATTTT
>.|TRBV11-1|TRBJ2-7|.
CASSSSTGFGSYEQYF
TGTGCCAGCAGCTCATCTACAGGGTTTGGGTCCTACGAGCAGTACTTC
>.|TRBV2|TRBJ1-5|.
CASSFSEPQHF
TGTGCCAGCAGCTTCTCAGAGCCCCAGCATTTT
>TRBD2|TRBV28|TRBJ2-7|.
CASNLRREGTYEQYF
TGTGCCAGCAACCTACGGAGGGAGGGAACCTACGAGCAGTACTTC
>.|TRBV11-3|TRBJ2-1|.
CASSLNGGGSNEQFF
TGTGCCAGCAGTCTCAATGGTGGTGGGAGCAATGAGCAGTTCTTC
>TRBD1|TRBV2|TRBJ1-5|.
CATKQTGGNQPQHF
TGTGCCACCAAACAGACAGGGGGTAATCAGCCCCAGCATTTT
>.|TRBV18|TRBJ1-1|.
CASSPSGGTEAFF
TGTGCCAGCTCACCGTCCGGGGGCACTGAAGCTTTCTTT
>.|TRBV2|TRBJ1-2|.
CASSAAGYGYTF
TGTGCCAGCAGTGCGGCAGGCTATGGCTACACCTTC
>TRBD2|TRBV7-8|TRBJ2-3|.
CASSARGRGTDTQYF
TGTGCCAGCAGCGCCAGAGGGAGGGGCACAGATACGCAGTATTTT
>.|TRBV5-1|TRBJ1-2|.
CASSLGRLLGAANYGYTF
TGCGCCAGCAGCTTGGGTCGGTTGTTGGGGGCAGCTAACTATGGCTACACCTTC
>TRBD1|TRBV9|TRBJ1-6|.
CASSVRQGDNSPLHF
TGTGCCAGCAGCGTACGACAGGGGGATAATTCACCCCTCCACTTT
>.|TRBV4-2|TRBJ2-1|.
CASSQGWTNLRDNEQFF
TGTGCCAGCAGCCAAGGCTGGACAAACCTTCGCGACAATGAGCAGTTCTTC
>TRBD2|TRBV4-2|TRBJ2-7|.
CASSQDSPTSGAYEQYF
TGTGCCAGCAGCCAAGATAGTCCGACTAGCGGGGCCTACGAGCAGTACTTC
>.|TRBV28|TRBJ2-7|.
CASSPPRGEQYF
TGTGCCAGCAGCCCTCCCCGGGGCGAGCAGTACTTC
>TRBD1|TRBV5-4|TRBJ2-1|.
CASSPGQGVNEQFF
TGTGCCAGCAGCCCGGGACAGGGCGTGAATGAGCAGTTCTTC
>TRBD1|TRBV7-9|TRBJ1-2|.
CASSPGTGTNYGYTF
TGTGCCAGCAGCCCCGGGACAGGGACCAACTATGGCTACACCTTC
>.|TRBV29-1|TRBJ1-2|.
CSVEAGAGGGYTF
TGCAGCGTTGAAGCTGGGGCAGGTGGAGGCTACACCTTC
>.|TRBV7-3|TRBJ2-1|.
CASSPWDSPDEQFF
TGTGCCAGCAGCCCTTGGGACTCCCCCGATGAGCAGTTCTTC
>.|TRBV5-4|TRBJ1-6|.
CASSGGGRTANSPLHF
TGTGCCAGCAGTGGGGGAGGAAGGACCGCTAATTCACCCCTCCACTTT
>.|TRBV10-3|TRBJ2-2|.
CAIRGQDTGELFF
TGTGCCATCAGGGGTCAGGACACCGGGGAGCTGTTTTTT
>.|TRBV28|TRBJ2-3|.
CASSLGGSDTQYF
TGTGCCAGCAGCCTAGGAGGCTCAGATACGCAGTATTTT
>TRBD1|TRBV9|TRBJ1-6|.
CASGDQGAGSYNSPLHF
TGTGCCAGCGGGGATCAGGGGGCCGGGTCCTATAATTCACCCCTCCACTTT
>.|TRBV2|TRBJ1-2|.
CASSEIGLYRLNGYTF
TGTGCCAGCAGTGAAATTGGGTTGTACAGGCTCAATGGCTACACCTTC
>.|TRBV9|TRBJ2-7|.
CASTEGGDPSYEQYF
TGTGCCAGCACCGAGGGCGGGGACCCCTCCTACGAGCAGTACTTC
>TRBD1|TRBV19|TRBJ2-3|.
CASSRPGQGIADTQYF
TGTGCCAGTAGTAGACCGGGACAGGGTATTGCAGATACGCAGTATTTT
>.|TRBV5-1|TRBJ1-2|.
CASSGGPGGSTF
TGCGCCAGCTCCGGAGGGCCCGGAGGGTCCACCTTC
>TRBD2|TRBV7-2|TRBJ2-3|once
CASSRTSGFTDTQYF
TGTGCCAGCAGCCGGACTAGCGGTTTCACAGATACGCAGTATTTT
>.|TRBV13|TRBJ1-1|.
CASSLRRLWPGDTEAFF
TGTGCCAGCAGCTTGCGGCGGTTATGGCCCGGAGACACTGAAGCTTTCTTT
>TRBD2|TRBV7-2|TRBJ2-1|.
CASSPGLEVNEQFF
TGTGCCAGCAGCCCTGGACTAGAGGTCAATGAGCAGTTCTTC
>TRBD1|TRBV4-2|TRBJ1-1|.
CASSLGQGAYLRAEAFF
TGTGCCAGCAGCCTAGGACAGGGGGCTTATCTTCGGGCTGAAGCTTTCTTT
>.|TRBV12-3/TRBV12-4|TRBJ2-1|.
CASSLDMLSKQFF
TGTGCCAGCAGTCTCGACATGCTTAGTAAGCAGTTCTTC
>TRBD2|TRBV3-1/TRBV3-2|TRBJ2-7|.
CASSLFGTSGRGSYEQYF
TGTGCCAGCAGCCTATTCGGGACTAGCGGGAGAGGGTCCTACGAGCAGTACTTC
>.|TRBV30|TRBJ1-2|.
CAWSVPRGNGLGRYTF
TGTGCCTGGAGTGTACCGCGGGGAAATGGGCTCGGGCGCTACACCTTC
>.|TRBV7-9|TRBJ1-3|once
CASSSPGTGNTIYF
TGTGCCAGCAGCTCACCAGGGACTGGAAACACCATATATTTT
>.|TRBV24-1|TRBJ2-1|.
CATSDTMSREVFSYNEQFF
TGTGCCACCAGTGATACCATGTCGAGGGAGGTTTTTTCTTACAATGAGCAGTTCTTC
>.|TRBV5-1|TRBJ2-2|.
CASTRGGQNTGELFF
TGCGCCAGCACCCGAGGGGGACAGAACACCGGGGAGCTGTTTTTT
>TRBD1|TRBV28|TRBJ2-7|.
CASSLGDRWDEQYF
TGTGCCAGCAGTCTAGGGGACAGGTGGGACGAGCAGTACTTC
>TRBD1|TRBV20-1|TRBJ1-2|.
CSAGQVYGYTF
TGCAGTGCTGGACAGGTCTATGGCTACACCTTC
>.|TRBV6-2/TRBV6-3|TRBJ1-1|once
CASSYLSSTEAFF
TGTGCCAGCAGTTACCTGAGCTCCACTGAAGCTTTCTTT
>TRBD2|TRBV3-1/TRBV3-2|TRBJ2-7|once
CASRLLAGVGKIQWGTYEQYF
TGTGCCAGCAGGCTCCTAGCGGGAGTTGGAAAAATTCAATGGGGGACCTACGAGCAGTACTTC